What follows are 19 T cell receptor beta chains derived from one specimen sequenced in a study of blood T cell repertoires in COVID-19. Clones were sequenced by immunoSEQ multiplex PCR, and TCRdb holds only the in-frame ones, with some missing. The table shows around 300,000 clones, with 88% occurring only once. The material sequenced was PBMCs or T cells enriched from blood (not recorded which). The receptors come from a woman aged 25 to 39 who had recovered from COVID-19.

The V call is TRBV30, the J call TRBJ1-5; the D gene is possibly TRBD1 (5 bases). This CDR3 comprises 15 residues. Germline V gene data show CDR1 as GTSNPN and CDR2 as SVGIG (reference sequence). V lost 0 bases and J lost 3, with 12 bases in between. The CDR3 loop is CAWSVRGGINQPQHF. The CDR3 DNA sequence: TGTGCCTGGAGTGTACGGGGGGGAATCAATCAGCCCCAGCATTTT.

This rearrangement joins TRBV29-1 to TRBJ1-1; D gene uncertain. The length of the CDR3 is 12 residues. Germline lookup yields CDR1 SQVTM and CDR2 ANQGSEA. Deletions cut 4 bases from V and 1 base from J, with 7 bases between. The CDR3 DNA reads as TGCAGCGTTGTCTCCTCGAACACTGAAGCTTTCTTT. It yields the protein CSVVSSNTEAFF.

The gene calls are TRBV5-1 and TRBJ1-1; D ambiguous. CDR1 is SGHRS and CDR2 is YFSETQ in the germline V gene. V lost 1 base, J lost 3 bases, and 13 bases lay in between. CDR3 length equals 15 residues. The DNA of the CDR3 is TGCGCCAGCAGCTTGCGTCCCGGGAGAGACACTGAAGCTTTCTTT. It is translated as CASSLRPGRDTEAFF.

V usage is TRBV28 and J usage is TRBJ1-6; TRBD1 agrees at 9 bases. J was trimmed by 6 bases and V by 5 bases; bases with no gene match: 5. The CDR3 consists of 15 residues. Germline assignment: CDR1 MDHEN and CDR2 SYDVKM. CDR3 in amino acids: CASSPGTGLNSPLHF. CDR3 nucleotides: TGTGCCAGCAGTCCAGGGACAGGGCTTAATTCACCCCTCCACTTT.

This clone was detected once. V gene TRBV6-2 or TRBV6-3 combines with J gene TRBJ1-5; a possible D gene is TRBD1 (6 bases). Germline V gives CDR1 MNHEY, CDR2 SVGEGT. There are 16 residues in the CDR3. Trimming pared 3 bases from V and 3 bases from J, leaving 15 bases between. Written as DNA, the CDR3 is TGTGCCAGCAGTTATCGTCTTGGGGACATCAATCAGCCCCAGCATTTT. Protein: CASSYRLGDINQPQHF.

The chain combines TRBV9 with TRBJ1-2; 7 bases are a match to TRBD1. This CDR3 contains 14 residues. Losses at the gene ends were 2 bases for V and 8 bases for J; bases not matched to a gene: 9. Germline V gene lookup returns CDR1 SGDLS and CDR2 YYNGEE. CDR3 loop: CASSVNRGLGGYTF. CDR3 coding DNA: TGTGCCAGCAGCGTTAACAGGGGTTTGGGCGGCTACACCTTC.

This clone was found a few times. The chain joins TRBV6-4 to TRBJ2-7; 12 bases align to TRBD2. Trimming removed 5 bases from V and 3 bases from J; junction bases left unmatched: 2. CDR1 MRHNA and CDR2 SNTAGT come from the germline V gene. This CDR3 comprises 14 residues. The CDR3 loop reads CASSRTSGDYEQYF. The CDR3, as DNA: TGTGCCAGCAGTAGGACTAGCGGGGACTACGAGCAGTACTTC.

The chain employs TRBV7-9 and TRBJ2-7; possible D gene TRBD2, 5 bases. Trimming shortened V by 7 bases and J by 5 bases, and 15 bases separated the two germline ends. Germline V gene data show CDR1 as SEHNR and CDR2 as FQNEAQ (reference sequence). The CDR3 is 13 amino acids. As DNA, the CDR3 is TGTGCCAGCACCCCGGGAAATCAACACGAGCAGTACTTC. Translated, it gives CASTPGNQHEQYF.

The chain links TRBV7-3 to TRBJ2-5, with 8 bases identical to TRBD1. After removal of 6 bases from V and 5 bases from J, the junction contained 5 bases not matched to a gene. Germline V gives CDR1 SGHTA, CDR2 FQGTGA. The CDR3 covers 13 residues. The CDR3 reads CASSRRGQETQYF. CDR3 coding DNA: TGTGCCAGCAGTCGCAGGGGGCAGGAGACCCAGTACTTC.

V usage is TRBV28 and J usage is TRBJ1-6, with unresolved D. This CDR3 spans 13 amino acids. Trimming shortened V by 5 bases and J by 8 bases, and 10 bases separated the two germline ends. Germline V gives CDR1 MDHEN, CDR2 SYDVKM. CDR3: CASSRSRDSPLHF. CDR3 in DNA: TGTGCCAGCAGTCGGTCCCGGGATTCACCCCTCCACTTT. The variable domain in full, completed from reference TRBV28 and TRBJ1-6, reads DVKVTQSSRYLVKRTGEKVFLECVQDMDHENMFWYRQDPGLGLRLIYFSYDVKMKEKGDIPEGYSVSREKKERFSLILESASTNQTSMYLCASSRSRDSPLHFGNGTRLTVT.

J is TRBJ2-5 and V is TRBV11-2; 8 bases fit TRBD2. Germline CDR1 reads SGHAT; CDR2 reads FQNNGV. This CDR3 contains 15 residues. V lost 6 bases to trimming and J lost 4 bases; unmatched junction nucleotides: 10. The CDR3 DNA follows: TGTGCCAGCAGTCCTTGGGCGGGAGGAACAGAGACCCAGTACTTC. It encodes CASSPWAGGTETQYF.

The chain joins TRBV6-1 to TRBJ1-2; 7 bases align to TRBD1. Losses at the gene ends were 3 bases for V and 3 bases for J; bases not matched to a gene: 4. Germline CDR1 and CDR2: MNHNS and SASEGT. The CDR3 is 14 residues long. The CDR3 DNA reads as TGTGCCAGCAGTGACGGACAGGCTTACTATGGCTACACCTTC. It yields the protein CASSDGQAYYGYTF.

The rearrangement joins TRBV20-1 to TRBJ1-1; possible D gene TRBD1, 5 bases. V gave up 5 bases and J gave up 7 bases, with 11 bases separating them. The germline V gene has CDR1 DFQATT and CDR2 SNEGSKA (reference sequence). This CDR3 spans 11 amino acids. In nucleotides, the CDR3 is TGCAGTGCTCCTGACAGATTTGAAGCTTTCTTT. Its translation: CSAPDRFEAFF.

V gene TRBV5-1 combines with J gene TRBJ1-1, with 9 bases lining up with TRBD1. Trimming cost V 0 bases and J 7 bases; bases outside gene matches: 1. The germline V gene encodes CDR1 SGHRS and CDR2 YFSETQ. CDR3 size: 13 residues. For the CDR3, the DNA is TGCGCCAGCAGCTTGGGGACAGGGGTTGAAGCTTTCTTT. It translates to CASSLGTGVEAFF.

This chain joins TRBV4-3 and TRBJ2-5; D call uncertain. Germline V gene sequence: CDR1 LGHNA, CDR2 YSLEER. CDR3 length: 13 residues. Between the trimmed V and J ends, which lost 0 bases and 3 bases, there was a span of 5 bases. In nucleotides, the CDR3 is TGCGCCAGCAGCCAAGATACGGAAGAGACCCAGTACTTC. This codes for CASSQDTEETQYF.

The rearrangement joins TRBV6-6 to TRBJ1-1; D not certain. Germline loops: CDR1 MNHNY, CDR2 SVGAGI (reference sequence). V lost 0 bases to trimming and J lost 7 bases, with 6 bases between them. The CDR3 has 12 residues. In DNA, the CDR3 is TGTGCCAGCAGTTACTCCGGACTTGAAGCTTTCTTT. Encoded protein: CASSYSGLEAFF.

The chain couples TRBV27 to TRBJ2-7; D perhaps matches TRBD2 (6 bases). Deletions cut 3 bases from V and 4 bases from J, with 25 bases between. Germline-derived CDR1 and CDR2 are MNHEY and SMNVEV (reference sequence). The CDR3 is 18 amino acids. This chain's CDR3 is CASSFLPLLGTDTYEQYF. CDR3 bases: TGTGCCAGCAGTTTCTTACCTTTGTTGGGGACTGATACTTACGAGCAGTACTTC.

As DNA, the CDR3 is TGCGCCAGCAGCTTGGCCATTCGGACAGGGGGCCTTAATGAAAAACTGTTTTTT. Protein product: CASSLAIRTGGLNEKLFF. The rearrangement links TRBV5-1 to TRBJ1-4; 11 nucleotides agree with TRBD1. The V segment lost 0 bases and the J segment 4 bases; nucleotides outside the gene matches: 8. The germline V gene encodes CDR1 SGHRS and CDR2 YFSETQ. The CDR3 totals 18 residues.

This clone was counted once. The DNA of the CDR3 is TGTGCCAGCAGCAGGCGGACAGTCGGGGCTGAAGCTTTCTTT. The encoded protein is CASSRRTVGAEAFF. The chain links TRBV3-1 (or the pseudogene TRBV3-2) to TRBJ1-1; tentatively, D is TRBD1 (6 bases). V was pared by 5 bases and J by 6 bases, with 16 bases between. Germline V gene lookup returns CDR1 LGHDT and CDR2 YNNKEL (reference sequence). The CDR3 totals 14 residues.